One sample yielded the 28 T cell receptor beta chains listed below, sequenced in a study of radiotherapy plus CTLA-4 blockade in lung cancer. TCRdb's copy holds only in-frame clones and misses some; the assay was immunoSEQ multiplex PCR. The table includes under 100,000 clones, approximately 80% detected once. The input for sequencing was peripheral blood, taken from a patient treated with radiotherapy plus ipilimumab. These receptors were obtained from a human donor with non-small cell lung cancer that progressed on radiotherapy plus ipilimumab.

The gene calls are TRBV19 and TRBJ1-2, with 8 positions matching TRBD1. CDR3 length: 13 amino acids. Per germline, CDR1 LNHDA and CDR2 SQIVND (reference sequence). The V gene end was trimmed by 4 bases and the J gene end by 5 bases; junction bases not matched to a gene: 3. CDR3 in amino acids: CASSNRGDYGYTF. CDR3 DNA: TGTGCCAGTAGTAACAGGGGGGATTATGGCTACACCTTC.

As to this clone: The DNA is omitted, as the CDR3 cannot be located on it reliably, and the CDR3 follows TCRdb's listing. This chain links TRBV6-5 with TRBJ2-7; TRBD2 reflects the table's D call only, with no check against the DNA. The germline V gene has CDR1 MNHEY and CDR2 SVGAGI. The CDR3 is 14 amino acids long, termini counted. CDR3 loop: CAISLRFGDYEQYF.

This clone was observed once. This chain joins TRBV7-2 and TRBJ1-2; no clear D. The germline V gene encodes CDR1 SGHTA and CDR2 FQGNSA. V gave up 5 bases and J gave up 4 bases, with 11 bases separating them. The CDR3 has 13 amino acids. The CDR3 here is CASSTQVSYGYTF. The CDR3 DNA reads TGTGCCAGCAGCACACAAGTTAGCTATGGCTACACCTTC.

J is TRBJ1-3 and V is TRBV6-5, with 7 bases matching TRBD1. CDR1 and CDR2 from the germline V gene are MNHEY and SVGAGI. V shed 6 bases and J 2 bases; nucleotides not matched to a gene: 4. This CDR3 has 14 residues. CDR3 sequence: CASSSRGTGNTIYF. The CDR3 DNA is TGTGCCAGCAGCAGCAGGGGGACTGGAAACACCATATATTTT.

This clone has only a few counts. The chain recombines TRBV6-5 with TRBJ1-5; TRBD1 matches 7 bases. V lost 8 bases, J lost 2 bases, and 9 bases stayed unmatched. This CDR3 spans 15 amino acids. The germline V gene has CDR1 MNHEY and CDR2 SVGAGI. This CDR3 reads CASSQGGGGNQPQHF. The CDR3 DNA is TGTGCCAGCTCCCAGGGGGGGGGAGGCAATCAGCCCCAGCATTTT.

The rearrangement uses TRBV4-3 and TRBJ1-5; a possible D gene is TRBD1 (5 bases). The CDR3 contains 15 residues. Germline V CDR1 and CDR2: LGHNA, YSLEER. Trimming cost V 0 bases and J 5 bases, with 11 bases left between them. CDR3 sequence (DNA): TGCGCCAGCAGCCAAGATTTTGGGGGGTATCAGCCCCAGCATTTT. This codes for CASSQDFGGYQPQHF.

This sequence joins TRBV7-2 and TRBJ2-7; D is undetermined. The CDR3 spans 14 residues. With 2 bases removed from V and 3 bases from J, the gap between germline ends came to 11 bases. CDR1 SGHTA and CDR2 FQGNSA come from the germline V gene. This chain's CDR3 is CASSLSSQNYEQYF. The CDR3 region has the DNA TGTGCCAGCAGCTTATCAAGTCAGAACTACGAGCAGTACTTC.

DNA for the CDR3: TGTGCCAGCAGTTTAGGCCTGTACGAGCAGTACTTC. Its protein product is CASSLGLYEQYF. V gene TRBV28 combines with J gene TRBJ2-7, with D unresolved. The germline V and J ends were trimmed by 2 bases and 4 bases, with 6 bases remaining between them. Looked up from germline, CDR1 is MDHEN and CDR2 is SYDVKM. This CDR3 has 12 amino acids.

The CDR3 nucleotides read TGTGCCAGCACCAACAGGGGGGATGGGTCCTACAATGAGCAGTTCTTC. Its translation is CASTNRGDGSYNEQFF. The chain couples TRBV7-2 to TRBJ2-1; TRBD1 aligns across 8 bases. CDR3 length equals 16 residues. Unmatched junction bases numbered 9, after V lost 7 bases and J lost 1 base. Per germline, CDR1 SGHTA and CDR2 FQGNSA.

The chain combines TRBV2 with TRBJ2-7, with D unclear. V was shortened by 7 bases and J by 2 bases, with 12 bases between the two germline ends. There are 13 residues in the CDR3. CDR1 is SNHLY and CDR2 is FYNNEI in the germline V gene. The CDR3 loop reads CASNAALAYEQYF. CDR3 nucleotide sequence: TGTGCCAGCAACGCAGCCCTAGCCTACGAGCAGTACTTC.

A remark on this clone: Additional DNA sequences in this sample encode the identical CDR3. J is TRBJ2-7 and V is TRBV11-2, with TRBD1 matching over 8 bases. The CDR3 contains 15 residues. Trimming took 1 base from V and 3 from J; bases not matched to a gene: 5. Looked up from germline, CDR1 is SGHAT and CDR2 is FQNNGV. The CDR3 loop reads CASSLGTGLGYEQYF. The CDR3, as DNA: TGTGCCAGCAGCTTAGGGACAGGGCTGGGCTACGAGCAGTACTTC.

CDR3 nucleotides: TGTGCCTGGAGCGCACGGGACAGGGTCACCAACGTCCTGACTTTC. It is translated as CAWSARDRVTNVLTF. The chain employs TRBV30 and TRBJ2-6; 9 bases fit TRBD1. V was pared by 3 bases and J by 8 bases, with 8 bases of the junction left unmatched. The CDR3 totals 15 residues. The germline V gene has CDR1 GTSNPN and CDR2 SVGIG (reference sequence). The complete variable domain, with remaining parts taken from reference TRBV30 and TRBJ2-6, reads SQTIHQWPATLVQPVGSPLSLECTVEGTSNPNLYWYRQAAGRGLQLLFYSVGIGQISSEVPQNLSASRPQDRQFILSSKKLLLSDSGFYLCAWSARDRVTNVLTFGAGSRLTVL.

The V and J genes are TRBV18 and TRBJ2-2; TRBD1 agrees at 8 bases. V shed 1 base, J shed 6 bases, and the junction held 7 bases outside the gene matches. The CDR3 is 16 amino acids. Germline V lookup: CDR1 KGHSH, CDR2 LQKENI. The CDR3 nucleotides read TGTGCCAGCTCACCACAAGGGACAGGAAGGGCCGGGGAGCTGTTTTTT. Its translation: CASSPQGTGRAGELFF.

Here the CDR3 reads CASSPLAGKYTDTQYF. In DNA, the CDR3 is TGTGCCAGCAGCCCTTTAGCGGGCAAATACACAGATACGCAGTATTTT. The chain uses TRBV7-8 and TRBJ2-3; 7 nucleotides align to TRBD2. CDR1 is SGHVS and CDR2 is FQNEAQ in the germline V gene. Losses at the gene ends were 5 bases for V and 2 bases for J; bases not matched to a gene: 10. The CDR3 has 16 amino acids.

This chain's CDR3 is CASSEGRGRDEQFF. As DNA, the CDR3 is TGTGCCAGCAGTGAAGGGAGGGGGCGAGATGAGCAGTTCTTC. The rearrangement joins TRBV6-1 to TRBJ2-1; tentative D call: TRBD1 (7 bases). Trimming cost V 1 base and J 8 bases, with 12 bases left between them. The CDR3 runs to 14 residues. Germline assignment: CDR1 MNHNS and CDR2 SASEGT.

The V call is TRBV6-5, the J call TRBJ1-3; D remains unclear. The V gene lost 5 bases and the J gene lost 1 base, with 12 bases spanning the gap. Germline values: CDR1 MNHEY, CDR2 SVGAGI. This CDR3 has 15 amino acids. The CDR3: CASSLSGGSGNTIYF. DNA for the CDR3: TGTGCCAGCAGTCTAAGTGGTGGGTCTGGAAACACCATATATTTT.

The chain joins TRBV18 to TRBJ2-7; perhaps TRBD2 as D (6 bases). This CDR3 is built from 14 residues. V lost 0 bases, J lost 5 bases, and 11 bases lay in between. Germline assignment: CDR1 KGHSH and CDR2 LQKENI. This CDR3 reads CASSPPGGRDEQYF. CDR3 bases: TGTGCCAGCTCACCACCGGGAGGCAGGGACGAGCAGTACTTC.

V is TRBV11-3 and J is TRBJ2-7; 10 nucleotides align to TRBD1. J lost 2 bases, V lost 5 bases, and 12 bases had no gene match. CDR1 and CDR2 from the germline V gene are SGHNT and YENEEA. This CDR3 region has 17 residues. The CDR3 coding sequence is TGTGCCAGCAGCCCACTACCCGGGACAGGGGACCCCTACGAGCAGTACTTC. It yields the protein CASSPLPGTGDPYEQYF.

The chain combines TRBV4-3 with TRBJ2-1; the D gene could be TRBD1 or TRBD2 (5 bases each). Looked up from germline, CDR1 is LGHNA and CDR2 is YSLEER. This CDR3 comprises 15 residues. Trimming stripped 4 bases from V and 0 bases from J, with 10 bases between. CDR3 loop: CASSPGGSSYNEQFF. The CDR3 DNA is TGCGCCAGCAGCCCTGGGGGTAGCTCCTACAATGAGCAGTTCTTC.

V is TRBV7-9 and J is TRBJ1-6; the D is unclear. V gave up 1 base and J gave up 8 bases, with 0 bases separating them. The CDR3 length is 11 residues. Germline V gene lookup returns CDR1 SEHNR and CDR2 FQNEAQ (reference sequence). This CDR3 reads CASSLDSPLHF. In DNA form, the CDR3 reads TGTGCCAGCAGCTTAGATTCACCCCTCCACTTT.

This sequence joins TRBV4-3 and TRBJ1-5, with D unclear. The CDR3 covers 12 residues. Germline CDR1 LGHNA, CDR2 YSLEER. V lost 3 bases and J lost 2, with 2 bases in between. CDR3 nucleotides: TGCGCCAGCAGCCAGGGCAATCAGCCCCAGCATTTT. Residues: CASSQGNQPQHF.

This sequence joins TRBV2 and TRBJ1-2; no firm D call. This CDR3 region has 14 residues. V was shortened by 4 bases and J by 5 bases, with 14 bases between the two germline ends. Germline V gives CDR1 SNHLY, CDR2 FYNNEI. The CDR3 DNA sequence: TGTGCCAGCAGTGTTAGAACAGACCCTTATGGCTACACCTTC. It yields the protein CASSVRTDPYGYTF.

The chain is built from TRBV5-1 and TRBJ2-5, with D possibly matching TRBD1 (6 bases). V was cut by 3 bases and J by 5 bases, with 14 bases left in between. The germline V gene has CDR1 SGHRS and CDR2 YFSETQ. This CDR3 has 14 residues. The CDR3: CASSSGQGIETQYF. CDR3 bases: TGCGCCAGCAGCTCCGGGCAGGGGATTGAGACCCAGTACTTC.

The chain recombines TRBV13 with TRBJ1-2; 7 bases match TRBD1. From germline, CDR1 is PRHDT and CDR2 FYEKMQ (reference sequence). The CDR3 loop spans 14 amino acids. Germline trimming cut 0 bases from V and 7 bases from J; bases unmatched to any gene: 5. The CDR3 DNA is TGTGCCAGCAGCTTAGGAGGGGGCCGCAGTGGCTACACCTTC. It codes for CASSLGGGRSGYTF.

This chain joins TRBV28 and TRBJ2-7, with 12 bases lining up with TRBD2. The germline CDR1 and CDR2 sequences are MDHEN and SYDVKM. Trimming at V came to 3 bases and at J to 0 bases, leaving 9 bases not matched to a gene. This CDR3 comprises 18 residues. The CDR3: CASSFSSGGASSSYEQYF. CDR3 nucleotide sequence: TGTGCCAGCAGTTTTTCTAGCGGGGGGGCTTCAAGCTCCTACGAGCAGTACTTC.

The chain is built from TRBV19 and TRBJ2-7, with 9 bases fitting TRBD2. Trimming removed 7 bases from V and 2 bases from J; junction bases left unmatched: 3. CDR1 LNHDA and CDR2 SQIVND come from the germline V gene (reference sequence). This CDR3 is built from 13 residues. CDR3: CASKAGGPYEQYF. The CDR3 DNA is TGTGCCAGTAAGGCGGGGGGGCCCTACGAGCAGTACTTC.

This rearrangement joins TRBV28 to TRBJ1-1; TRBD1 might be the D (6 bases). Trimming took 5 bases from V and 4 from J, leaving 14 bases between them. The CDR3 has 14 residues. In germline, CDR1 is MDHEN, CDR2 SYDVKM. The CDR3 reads CASSRQGLGTEAFF. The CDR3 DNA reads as TGTGCCAGCAGTCGGCAGGGGCTGGGCACTGAAGCTTTCTTT.

DNA of the CDR3: TGTGCCAGCAGCTTGGCGGGGGGGGACGAGCAGTACTTC. Its translation: CASSLAGGDEQYF. The chain joins TRBV5-4 to TRBJ2-7, with 8 nucleotides matching TRBD2. Germline trimming cut 0 bases from V and 5 bases from J; bases unmatched to any gene: 1. Germline loops: CDR1 SGHNT, CDR2 YYREEE (reference sequence). The CDR3 has 13 residues. Together with reference TRBV5-4 and TRBJ2-7, the CDR3 gives the full variable domain: ETGVTQSPTHLIKTRGQQVTLRCSSQSGHNTVSWYQQALGQGPQFIFQYYREEENGRGNFPPRFSGLQFPNYSSELNVNALELDDSALYLCASSLAGGDEQYFGPGTRLTVT.